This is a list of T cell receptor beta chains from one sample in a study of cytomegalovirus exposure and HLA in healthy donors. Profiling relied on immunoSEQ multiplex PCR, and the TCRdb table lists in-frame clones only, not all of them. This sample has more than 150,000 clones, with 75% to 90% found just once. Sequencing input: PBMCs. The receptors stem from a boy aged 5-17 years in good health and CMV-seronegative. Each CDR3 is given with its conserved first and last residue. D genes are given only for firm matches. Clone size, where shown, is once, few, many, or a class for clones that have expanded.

CASSFVPDRGYEQYF	TGCGCCAGCAGCTTTGTGCCGGACAGGGGCTACGAGCAGTACTTC	TRBD1	TRBV5-1	TRBJ2-7	few
CASSRYLAGDGDTQYF	TGCGCCAGCAGCCGATATCTAGCGGGGGATGGCGATACGCAGTATTTT	TRBD2	TRBV5-1	TRBJ2-3	NA
CASSEGGGNEKLFF	TGTGCCAGCAGCGAGGGAGGGGGGAATGAAAAACTGTTTTTT	NA	TRBV9	TRBJ1-4	NA
CSADSYTEAFF	TGCAGTGCCGACAGTTACACTGAAGCTTTCTTT	NA	TRBV20-1	TRBJ1-1	NA
CASSRDTEAFF	TGCGCCAGCAGCCGAGACACTGAAGCTTTCTTT	NA	TRBV4-1	TRBJ1-1	once
CASSSGGNQAFF	TGTGCCAGCAGTAGTGGGGGGAACCAAGCTTTCTTT	NA	TRBV28	TRBJ1-1	NA
CASSVGAGFNSPLHF	TGTGCCAGCAGCGTAGGGGCAGGGTTCAATTCACCCCTCCACTTT	NA	TRBV9	TRBJ1-6	NA
CATSRGRGGNYGYTF	TGTGCCACCAGCAGAGGGCGGGGGGGGAACTATGGCTACACCTTC	NA	TRBV15	TRBJ1-2	NA
CASSPSKGAPYEQYF	TGCGCCAGCAGCCCAAGCAAGGGGGCCCCCTACGAGCAGTACTTC	TRBD1	TRBV4-1	TRBJ2-7	NA
CASSYSSGFGNTIYF	TGTGCCAGCAGTTACTCGAGCGGTTTTGGAAACACCATATATTTT	NA	TRBV6-5	TRBJ1-3	NA
CAWSDDRGTYNEQFF	TGTGCCTGGAGTGATGACAGGGGTACCTACAATGAGCAGTTCTTC	TRBD1	TRBV30	TRBJ2-1	NA
CASSGGQGQLFF	TGTGCCAGCAGCGGGGGACAGGGACAACTGTTTTTT	TRBD1	TRBV9	TRBJ1-4	once
CAWSVSQAVEAFF	TGTGCCTGGAGTGTAAGCCAGGCCGTTGAAGCTTTCTTT	NA	TRBV30	TRBJ1-1	NA
CASSLGTSAYTDTQYF	TGTGCCAGCAGCCTTGGGACTAGCGCCTACACAGATACGCAGTATTTT	TRBD2	TRBV9	TRBJ2-3	once
CASSQKPGLAAPYEQYF	TGTGCCAGCAGCCAAAAGCCGGGACTAGCGGCACCCTACGAGCAGTACTTC	TRBD2	TRBV4-2	TRBJ2-7	NA
CASSATGTGGFEAFF	TGTGCCAGTAGTGCAACCGGGACAGGGGGCTTTGAAGCTTTCTTT	TRBD1	TRBV19	TRBJ1-1	few
CASSPPIRTLEAFF	TGTGCCAGCTCACCACCGATCCGGACACTCGAAGCTTTCTTT	NA	TRBV18	TRBJ1-1	NA
CAISESREDTEAFF	TGTGCCATCAGTGAGTCAAGGGAGGACACTGAAGCTTTCTTT	NA	TRBV10-3	TRBJ1-1	NA
CASSQDTGGETEAFF	TGTGCCAGCAGCCAAGACACAGGGGGCGAGACTGAAGCTTTCTTT	TRBD1	TRBV4-2	TRBJ1-1	NA
CASSAAGRSSYEQYF	TGTGCCAGCAGCGCCGCGGGACGGAGCTCCTACGAGCAGTACTTC	NA	TRBV6-5	TRBJ2-7	NA
CASSQEWSSGTIYNEQFF	TGCGCCAGCAGCCAAGAGTGGTCTAGCGGAACCATCTACAATGAGCAGTTCTTC	TRBD2	TRBV4-1	TRBJ2-1	NA
CASSPRQGKINSPLHF	TGTGCCAGCAGTCCAAGACAGGGGAAAATCAATTCACCCCTCCACTTT	TRBD1	TRBV5-6	TRBJ1-6	NA
CAMQPRQDSYEQYF	TGTGCCATGCAACCTAGACAGGACTCCTACGAGCAGTACTTC	NA	TRBV10-3	TRBJ2-7	NA
CASSRDEGYQPQHF	TGTGCCAGCTCACGCGATGAGGGATATCAGCCCCAGCATTTT	NA	TRBV18	TRBJ1-5	NA
CAWSASGTGLWEQYF	TGTGCCTGGAGTGCTTCCGGGACAGGGTTGTGGGAGCAGTACTTC	TRBD1	TRBV30	TRBJ2-7	NA
CSVSSGGVLQPQHF	TGCAGCGTTAGCTCGGGGGGCGTTTTGCAGCCCCAGCATTTT	NA	TRBV29-1	TRBJ1-5	few
CASMAAAYNSPLHF	TGTGCCAGCATGGCGGCAGCCTATAATTCACCCCTCCACTTT	NA	TRBV6-5	TRBJ1-6	once
CASTQAGGWQYF	TGTGCCAGCACGCAAGCTGGGGGCTGGCAGTATTTT	NA	TRBV27	TRBJ2-3	NA
CASSLEPDGDYGYTF	TGTGCCAGCAGCTTGGAACCGGACGGGGACTATGGCTACACCTTC	NA	TRBV5-4	TRBJ1-2	NA
CSSGDRRKNDGYTF	TGCAGCTCGGGGGACAGGCGTAAAAACGATGGCTACACCTTC	TRBD1	TRBV29-1	TRBJ1-2	few
CASSEAVRVGNQPQHF	TGTGCCAGCAGTGAAGCGGTCAGGGTCGGGAATCAGCCCCAGCATTTT	NA	TRBV2	TRBJ1-5	NA
CASSLRVRDMNTEAFF	TGTGCCAGCAGCTTACGCGTCCGGGACATGAACACTGAAGCTTTCTTT	NA	TRBV11-2	TRBJ1-1	NA
CASSLMRGNEKLFF	TGCGCCAGCAGCTTAATGCGGGGTAATGAAAAACTGTTTTTT	NA	TRBV4-1	TRBJ1-4	NA
CASSLDGGAYNEQFF	TGCGCCAGCAGCTTGGACGGGGGGGCCTACAATGAGCAGTTCTTC	TRBD2	TRBV5-1	TRBJ2-1	NA
CASSPPQGTYGYTF	TGTGCCAGTAGCCCCCCCCAGGGGACCTATGGCTACACCTTC	NA	TRBV19	TRBJ1-2	NA
CASTGSSRSPLHF	TGTGCCAGCACCGGGAGCTCCCGATCACCCCTCCACTTT	NA	TRBV6-5	TRBJ1-6	NA
CASSETGHEQYF	TGTGCCAGCAGTGAAACAGGCCACGAGCAGTACTTC	NA	TRBV6-1	TRBJ2-7	NA
CASSPTSGGATGELFF	TGTGCCAGCAGTCCAACTAGCGGGGGGGCCACCGGGGAGCTGTTTTTT	TRBD2	TRBV6-4	TRBJ2-2	NA
CASRTTQDLEQYF	TGTGCCAGCAGAACAACCCAGGATTTGGAGCAGTACTTC	NA	TRBV7-2	TRBJ2-7	NA
CASSEYDPGSSYNSPLHF	TGCGCCAGCAGTGAGTATGACCCTGGGAGCTCCTATAATTCACCCCTCCACTTT	NA	TRBV10-1	TRBJ1-6	NA
CASSYVWSRDTEAFF	TGTGCCAGCAGTTACGTGTGGTCCCGGGACACTGAAGCTTTCTTT	NA	TRBV6-6	TRBJ1-1	NA
CASSLDSSGNNEQFF	TGTGCCAGCAGCTTGGATTCTAGCGGGAATAACGAGCAGTTCTTC	TRBD2	TRBV5-4	TRBJ2-1	NA
CASSPGQGMSYEQYF	TGTGCCAGCTCACCCGGACAGGGAATGTCCTACGAGCAGTACTTC	TRBD1	TRBV18	TRBJ2-7	NA
CASSLDSKNIQYF	TGTGCCAGCAGCTTGGACAGCAAAAACATTCAGTACTTC	NA	TRBV6-4	TRBJ2-4	NA
CASSSRAGELFF	TGTGCCAGCAGCTCTCGGGCCGGGGAGCTGTTTTTT	NA	TRBV11-3	TRBJ2-2	NA
CASSRGGGYTF	TGTGCCAGCAGTCGAGGTGGCGGCTACACCTTC	NA	TRBV11-2	TRBJ1-2	NA
CASSYSGEQYF	TGTGCCAGCAGTTACTCCGGGGAGCAGTACTTC	NA	TRBV6-5	TRBJ2-7	NA
CASSQDGYGYTF	TGCGCCAGCAGCCAAGACGGCTATGGCTACACCTTC	NA	TRBV4-1	TRBJ1-2	few
CASGLGLLPMVF	TGTGCTAGTGGTTTGGGACTCCTACCCATGGTCTTC	NA	TRBV12-5	TRBJ2-1	few
CASSELGTTSYEQYF	TGTGCCAGCAGTGAATTGGGGACTACCTCCTACGAGCAGTACTTC	TRBD2	TRBV2	TRBJ2-7	NA